This paragraph covers one T cell receptor (beta chain) sequence. What it binds is not known. This specimen belongs to a study of blood T cells in healthy people across ages. Notes on the study in general: Aged donors had fewer naive CD4+ cells and lower diversity than long-lived donors.

This CDR3 spans 15 amino acids. J was trimmed by 3 bases and V by 5 bases; bases with no gene match: 9. CDR1 GTSNPN and CDR2 SVGIG come from the germline V gene (reference sequence). Combining a sample-barcoded 5' primer with a J-beta primer mix, a second PCR ran for roughly 7 to 11 cycles. TCRdb recomputed calls from the 5' RACE reads with MiXCR, one row per CDR3 protein. The profile shows around 500,000 distinct CDR3 sequences, about a quarter of them singletons. The same sample was also studied in work on T cells of mothers and their children. From that second work: Persisting microchimeric T cell clones went undetected.

The specimen was blood. The receptor comes from a boy younger than 10 in good health. The chain employs TRBV30 and TRBJ2-1; the match to TRBD2 covers 8 bases. The CDR3 DNA is TGTGCCTGGTGTAAGCGGGGACTAGACTACAATGAGCAGTTCTTC. This codes for CAWCKRGLDYNEQFF. Variable domain in full (rest from reference TRBV30 and TRBJ2-1): SQTIHQWPATLVQPVGSPLSLECTVEGTSNPNLYWYRQAAGRGLQLLFYSVGIGQISSEVPQNLSASRPQDRQFILSSKKLLLSDSGFYLCAWCKRGLDYNEQFFGPGTRLTVL.